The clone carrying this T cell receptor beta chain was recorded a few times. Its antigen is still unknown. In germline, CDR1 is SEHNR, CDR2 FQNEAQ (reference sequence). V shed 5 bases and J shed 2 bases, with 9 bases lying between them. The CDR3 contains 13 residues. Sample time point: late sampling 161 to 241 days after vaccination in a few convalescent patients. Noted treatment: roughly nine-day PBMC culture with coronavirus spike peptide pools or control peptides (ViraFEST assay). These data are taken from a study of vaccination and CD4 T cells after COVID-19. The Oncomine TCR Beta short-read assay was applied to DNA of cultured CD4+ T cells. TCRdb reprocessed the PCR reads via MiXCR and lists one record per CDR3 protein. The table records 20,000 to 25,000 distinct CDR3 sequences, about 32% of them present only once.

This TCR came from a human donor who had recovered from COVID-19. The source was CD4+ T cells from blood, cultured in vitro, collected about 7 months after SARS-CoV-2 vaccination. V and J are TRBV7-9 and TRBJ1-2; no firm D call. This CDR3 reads CASSESNNYGYTF. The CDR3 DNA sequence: TGTGCCAGCAGCGAAAGCAACAACTATGGCTACACCTTC.